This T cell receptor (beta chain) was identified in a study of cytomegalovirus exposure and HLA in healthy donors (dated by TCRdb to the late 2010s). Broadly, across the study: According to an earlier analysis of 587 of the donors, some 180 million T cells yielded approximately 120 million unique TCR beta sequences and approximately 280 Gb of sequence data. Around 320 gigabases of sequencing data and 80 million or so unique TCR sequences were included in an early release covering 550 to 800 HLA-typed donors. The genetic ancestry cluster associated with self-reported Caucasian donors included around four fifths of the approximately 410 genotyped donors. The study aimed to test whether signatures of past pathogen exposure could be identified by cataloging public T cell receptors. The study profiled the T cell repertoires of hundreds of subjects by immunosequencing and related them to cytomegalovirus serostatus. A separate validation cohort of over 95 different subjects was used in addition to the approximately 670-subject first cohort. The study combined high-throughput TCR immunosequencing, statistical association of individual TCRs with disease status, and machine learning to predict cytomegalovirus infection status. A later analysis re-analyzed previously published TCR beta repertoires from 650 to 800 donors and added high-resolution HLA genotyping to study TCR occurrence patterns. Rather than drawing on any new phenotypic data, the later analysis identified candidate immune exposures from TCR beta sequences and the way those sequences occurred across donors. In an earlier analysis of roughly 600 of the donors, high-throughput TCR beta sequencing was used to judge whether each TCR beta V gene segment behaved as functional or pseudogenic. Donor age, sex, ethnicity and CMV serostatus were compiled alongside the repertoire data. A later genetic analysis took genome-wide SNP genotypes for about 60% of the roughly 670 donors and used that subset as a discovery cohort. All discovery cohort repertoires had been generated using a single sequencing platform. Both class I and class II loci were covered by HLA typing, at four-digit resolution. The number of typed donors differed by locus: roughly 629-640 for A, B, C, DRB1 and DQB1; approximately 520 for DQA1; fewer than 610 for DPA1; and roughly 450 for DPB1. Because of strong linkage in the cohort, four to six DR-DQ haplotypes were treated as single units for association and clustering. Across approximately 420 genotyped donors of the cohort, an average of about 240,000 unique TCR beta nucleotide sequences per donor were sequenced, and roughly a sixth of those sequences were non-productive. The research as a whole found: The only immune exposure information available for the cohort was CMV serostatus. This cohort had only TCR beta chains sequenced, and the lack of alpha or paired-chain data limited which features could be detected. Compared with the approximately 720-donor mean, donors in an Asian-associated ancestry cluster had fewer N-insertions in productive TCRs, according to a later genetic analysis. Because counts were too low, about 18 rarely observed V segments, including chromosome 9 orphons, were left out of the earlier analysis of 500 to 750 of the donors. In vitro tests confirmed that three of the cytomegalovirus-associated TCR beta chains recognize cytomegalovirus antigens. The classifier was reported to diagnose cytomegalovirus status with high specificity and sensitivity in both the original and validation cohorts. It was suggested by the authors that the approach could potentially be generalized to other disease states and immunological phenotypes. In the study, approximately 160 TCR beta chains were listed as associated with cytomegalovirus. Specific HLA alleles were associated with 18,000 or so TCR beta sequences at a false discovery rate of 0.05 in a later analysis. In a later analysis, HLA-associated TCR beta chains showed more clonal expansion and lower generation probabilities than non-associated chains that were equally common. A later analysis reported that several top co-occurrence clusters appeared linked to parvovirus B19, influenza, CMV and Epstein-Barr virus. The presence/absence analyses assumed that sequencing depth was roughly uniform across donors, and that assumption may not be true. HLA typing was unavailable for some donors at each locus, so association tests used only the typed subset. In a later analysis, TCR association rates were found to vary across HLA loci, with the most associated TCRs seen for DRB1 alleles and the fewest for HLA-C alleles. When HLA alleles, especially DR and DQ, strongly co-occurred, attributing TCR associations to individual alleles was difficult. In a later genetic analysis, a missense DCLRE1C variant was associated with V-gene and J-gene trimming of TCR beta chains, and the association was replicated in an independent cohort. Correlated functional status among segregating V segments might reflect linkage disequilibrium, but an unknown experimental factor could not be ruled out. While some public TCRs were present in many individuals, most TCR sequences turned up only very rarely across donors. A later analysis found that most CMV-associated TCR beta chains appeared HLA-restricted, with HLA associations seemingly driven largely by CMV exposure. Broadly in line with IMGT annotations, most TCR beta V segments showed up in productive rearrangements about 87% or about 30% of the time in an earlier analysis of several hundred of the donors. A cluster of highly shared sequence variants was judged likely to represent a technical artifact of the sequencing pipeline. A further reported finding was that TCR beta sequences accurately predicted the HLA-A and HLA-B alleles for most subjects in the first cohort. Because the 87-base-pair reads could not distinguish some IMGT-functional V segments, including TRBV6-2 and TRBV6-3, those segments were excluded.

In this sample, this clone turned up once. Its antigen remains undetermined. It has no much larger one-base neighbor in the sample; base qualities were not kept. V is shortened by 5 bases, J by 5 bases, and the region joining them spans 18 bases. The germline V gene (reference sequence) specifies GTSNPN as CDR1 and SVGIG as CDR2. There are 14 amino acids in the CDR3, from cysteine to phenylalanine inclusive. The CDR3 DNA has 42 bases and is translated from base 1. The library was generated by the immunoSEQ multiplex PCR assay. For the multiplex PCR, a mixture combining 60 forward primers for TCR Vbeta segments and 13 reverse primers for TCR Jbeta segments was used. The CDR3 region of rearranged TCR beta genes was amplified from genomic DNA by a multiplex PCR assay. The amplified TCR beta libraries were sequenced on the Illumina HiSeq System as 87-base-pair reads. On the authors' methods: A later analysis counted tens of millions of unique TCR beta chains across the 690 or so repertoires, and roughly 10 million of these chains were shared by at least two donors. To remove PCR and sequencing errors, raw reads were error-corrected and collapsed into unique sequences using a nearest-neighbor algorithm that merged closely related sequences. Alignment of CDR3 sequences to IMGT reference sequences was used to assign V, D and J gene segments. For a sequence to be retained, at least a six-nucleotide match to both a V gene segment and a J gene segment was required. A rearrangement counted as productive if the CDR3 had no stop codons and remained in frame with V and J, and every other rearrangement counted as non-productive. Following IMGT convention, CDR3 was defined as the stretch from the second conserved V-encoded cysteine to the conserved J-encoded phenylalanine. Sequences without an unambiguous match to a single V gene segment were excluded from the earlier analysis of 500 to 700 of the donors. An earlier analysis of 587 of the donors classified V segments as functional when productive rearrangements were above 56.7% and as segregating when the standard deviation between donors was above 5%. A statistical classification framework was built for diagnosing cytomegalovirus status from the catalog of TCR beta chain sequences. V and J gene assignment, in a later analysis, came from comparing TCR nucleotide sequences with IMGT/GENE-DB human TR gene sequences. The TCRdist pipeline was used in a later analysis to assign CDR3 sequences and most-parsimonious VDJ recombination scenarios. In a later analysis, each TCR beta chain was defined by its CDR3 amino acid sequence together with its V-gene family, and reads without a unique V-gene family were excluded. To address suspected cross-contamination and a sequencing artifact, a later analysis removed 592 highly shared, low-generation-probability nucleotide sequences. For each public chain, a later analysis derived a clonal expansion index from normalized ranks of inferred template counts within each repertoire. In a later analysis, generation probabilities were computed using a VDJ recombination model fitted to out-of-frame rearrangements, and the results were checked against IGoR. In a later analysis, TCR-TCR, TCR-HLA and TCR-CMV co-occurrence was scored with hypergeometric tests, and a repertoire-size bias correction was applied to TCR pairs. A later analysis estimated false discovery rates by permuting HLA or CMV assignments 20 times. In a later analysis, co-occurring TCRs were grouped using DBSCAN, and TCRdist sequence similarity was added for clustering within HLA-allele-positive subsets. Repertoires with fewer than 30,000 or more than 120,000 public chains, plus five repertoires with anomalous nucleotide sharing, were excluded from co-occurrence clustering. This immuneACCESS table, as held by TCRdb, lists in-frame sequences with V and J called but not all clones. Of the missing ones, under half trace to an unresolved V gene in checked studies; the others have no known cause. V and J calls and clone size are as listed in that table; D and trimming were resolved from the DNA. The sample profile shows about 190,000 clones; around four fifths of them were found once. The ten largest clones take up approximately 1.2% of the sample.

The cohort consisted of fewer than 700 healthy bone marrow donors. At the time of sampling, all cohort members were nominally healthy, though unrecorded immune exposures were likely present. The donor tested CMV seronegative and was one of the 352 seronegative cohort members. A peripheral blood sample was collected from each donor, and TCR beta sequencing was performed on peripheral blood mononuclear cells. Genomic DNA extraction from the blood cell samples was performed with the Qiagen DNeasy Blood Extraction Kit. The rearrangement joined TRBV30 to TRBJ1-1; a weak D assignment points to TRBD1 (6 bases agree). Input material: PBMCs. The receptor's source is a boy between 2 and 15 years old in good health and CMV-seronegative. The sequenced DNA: TGTGCCTGGGATCCTGACAGGCTCGGGACTGAAGCTTTCTTT. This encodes CAWDPDRLGTEAFF.